This T cell receptor (beta chain) was sequenced for a study of T cells expressing NK-cell markers. Study-level information: One of eight sequenced donors was HCMV-seronegative; the other seven were seropositive.

In the case of this clonotype: The antigen is not known.

General study results and limits: It remained uncertain whether the expanded NKG2C+ T cell clones were specific for HCMV antigens. Among several donors, these clonotypes also ranked first in the CD3+CD56-NKG2C+ fraction.

CDR1 is SGDLS and CDR2 is YYNGEE in the germline V gene. The CDR3 is made up of 15 amino acids. 5'RACE template switching built TCR beta cDNA with unique molecular identifiers. TCRdb re-called the 5' RACE reads; one entry per CDR3 protein, DNA not given. The listing records approximately 380,000 distinct CDR3 sequences. This sequence was found in a man aged 18 to 69 in good health. The chain couples TRBV9 to TRBJ1-1; TCRdb names TRBD1, which stays unverified in the absence of DNA. Material: blood T cells: a sorted CD56 or NKG2C T cell subset, CD4+ or CD8+ T cells, or bulk PBMC T cells (not recorded which). The CDR3 is CASTGTGAGNTEAFF.